Following are 17 T cell receptor beta chains from one sample sequenced in a study of read filtering for tumor transcriptome and immune sequencing. From roughly 390 ng of RNA, a library with molecular barcoded alpha/delta and beta/gamma adaptors was made. MiXCR, applied by TCRdb to the reads, yields one record per CDR3 protein. The table includes nearly 60,000 distinct CDR3 sequences, 9% to 15% detected once. Sequencing was done on a sample of a population of CD138-negative cells sorted from bone marrow. All receptors come from a donor aged 40 or older with multiple myeloma.

This clonotype was counted many times. The V gene is TRBV29-1, the J gene TRBJ2-3; D unresolved. V was pared by 3 bases and J by 3 bases, with 16 bases between. Germline CDR1 and CDR2: SQVTM and ANQGSEA. The CDR3 has 15 amino acids. CDR3 sequence (DNA): TGCAGCGTTGAGTGGCCGTCCCCCGTAACAGATACGCAGTATTTT. It codes for CSVEWPSPVTDTQYF.

This clonotype was picked up many times. The chain joins TRBV10-3 to TRBJ2-3; no firm D call. The CDR3 runs to 11 residues. From germline, CDR1 is ENHRY and CDR2 SYGVKD. The germline V and J ends were trimmed by 3 bases and 8 bases, with 6 bases remaining between them. CDR3 protein: CAISDQVTQYF. The CDR3 nucleotides are TGTGCCATCAGTGACCAGGTTACGCAGTATTTT.

This clonotype was seen a few times. This chain connects TRBV24-1 to TRBJ2-2; 8 bases line up with TRBD1. V dropped 1 base and J dropped 6; count of bases not matched to a gene: 6. Germline V lookup: CDR1 KGHDR, CDR2 SFDVKD. This CDR3 spans 16 amino acids. CDR3 DNA sequence: TGTGCCACCAGTGATTTCGTCGGGACAGGTTCCGGGGAGCTGTTTTTT. Residues: CATSDFVGTGSGELFF.

This clonotype was counted ten times or more. This chain links TRBV6-5 with TRBJ1-2, with no clear D. With 7 bases removed from V and 6 bases from J, the gap between germline ends came to 9 bases. This CDR3 comprises 11 residues. The germline V gene has CDR1 MNHEY and CDR2 SVGAGI. CDR3: CASKKKDGYTF. The CDR3 DNA sequence: TGTGCCAGCAAGAAGAAGGATGGCTACACCTTC.

Ten or more counts support this clonotype. The rearrangement joins TRBV5-1 to TRBJ2-5, with 7 bases that match TRBD2. Germline V CDR1 and CDR2: SGHRS, YFSETQ. V shed 4 bases and J 1 base; nucleotides not matched to a gene: 7. The CDR3 extends over 15 amino acids. CDR3 in DNA: TGCGCCAGCAGCACGTGGGGGGGAGTCCAAGAGACCCAGTACTTC. Its protein product is CASSTWGGVQETQYF.

This clonotype was found many times. J is TRBJ2-7 and V is TRBV27, with no clear D. This CDR3 comprises 14 residues. Trimming took 4 bases from V and 0 from J, leaving 10 bases between them. Germline lookup yields CDR1 MNHEY and CDR2 SMNVEV (reference sequence). CDR3 DNA: TGTGCCAGCAGTTGGTCAATTCGCTCCTACGAGCAGTACTTC. Its protein is CASSWSIRSYEQYF.

This clonotype was observed at least ten times. The J gene is TRBJ2-3, the V gene TRBV7-3; 13 bases align to TRBD2. Germline-derived CDR1 and CDR2 are SGHTA and FQGTGA. The V and J ends lost 5 bases and 4 bases, in that order; junction bases with no gene match: 3. This CDR3 contains 15 residues. The CDR3 loop reads CASSPGLAGADTQYF. The CDR3 DNA reads TGTGCCAGCAGCCCAGGACTAGCGGGGGCAGATACGCAGTATTTT. The full variable domain, in which reference TRBV7-3 and TRBJ2-3 provide the parts outside the CDR3, is GAGVSQTPSNKVTEKGKYVELRCDPISGHTALYWYRQSLGQGPEFLIYFQGTGAADDSGLPNDRFFAVRPEGSVSTLKIQRTERGDSAVYLCASSPGLAGADTQYFGPGTRLTVL.

This clonotype is medium-sized in the sample. This rearrangement joins TRBV6-2 or TRBV6-3 to TRBJ2-1; D ambiguous. This CDR3 region has 11 residues. Germline V gene sequence: CDR1 MNHEY, CDR2 SVGEGT. Trimming stripped 7 bases from V and 10 bases from J, with 11 bases between. Written as DNA, the CDR3 is TGTGCCAGCACAGGTAACCAGGAGCAGTTCTTC. Translated, it gives CASTGNQEQFF.

This clonotype was counted many times. The chain recombines TRBV7-9 with TRBJ2-1; D is uncertain. Germline-derived CDR1 and CDR2 are SEHNR and FQNEAQ (reference sequence). Trimming removed 5 bases from V and 3 bases from J, with 14 bases in between. This CDR3 region has 15 residues. The CDR3 spells CASSLSEGFYNEQFF. Here the CDR3 DNA reads TGTGCCAGCAGCCTCTCGGAAGGGTTCTACAATGAGCAGTTCTTC.

This clonotype was observed a handful of times. A much larger clone differs from this one at a single base, so this may be a read error. The CDR3 ends on some other residue instead of the conserved phenylalanine or tryptophan, so this is likely a read error. The chain has TRBV10-3 and TRBJ1-2; maybe TRBD1 (5 bases). CDR1 ENHRY and CDR2 SYGVKD come from the germline V gene. With 8 bases removed from V and 0 bases from J, the gap between germline ends came to 13 bases. The CDR3 is 14 residues long. CDR3 residues: CAIGSGDTNYGYTL. As DNA, the CDR3 is TGTGCCATCGGGTCGGGGGATACTAACTATGGCTACACCCTC.

There are a few counts of this clonotype. The V and J genes are TRBV11-3 and TRBJ2-2; D remains unclear. With 3 bases removed from V and 3 bases from J, the gap between germline ends came to 8 bases. Germline lookup yields CDR1 SGHNT and CDR2 YENEEA. The CDR3 consists of 14 residues. This CDR3 is CASSFDTHTGELFF. CDR3 DNA sequence: TGTGCCAGCAGCTTCGACACCCACACCGGGGAGCTGTTTTTT.

A note on this clonotype: With a much larger clone just one base away, this may be a read error. The rearrangement joins TRBV3-1 to TRBJ2-5; D possibly corresponds to TRBD1 (6 bases). This CDR3 is 14 amino acids long. Germline CDR1 is LGHDT and CDR2 is YNNKEL (reference sequence). In DNA form, the CDR3 reads TGTGCCAGCAGCCTCAGGACAGTTCAAGAGACCCAGAACTTC. Translating gives CASSLRTVQETQNF.

This clonotype occurred many times. DNA of the CDR3: TGTGCCAGCAGCCTTCCCGGGACAGGGATAGAGACCCAGTACTTC. Residues: CASSLPGTGIETQYF. The V and J genes are TRBV3-1 and TRBJ2-5; 9 bases align to TRBD1. With V trimmed by 4 bases and J by 4 bases, 7 bases remained unmatched. The CDR3 contains 15 residues. Germline CDR1 is LGHDT and CDR2 is YNNKEL (reference sequence).

There are many counts of this clonotype. CDR3 nucleotides: TGCGCCAGCAGCTTGGGATCCGGGTACGAGCAGTACTTC. Translating gives CASSLGSGYEQYF. The rearrangement links TRBV5-1 to TRBJ2-7; D ambiguous. V gave up 0 bases and J gave up 4 bases, with 8 bases separating them. Per germline, CDR1 SGHRS and CDR2 YFSETQ. The CDR3 runs 13 residues.

Remarks on this clonotype: A read error is possible here, since a much larger clone lies one base away. The chain combines TRBV5-1 with TRBJ2-7; no firm D call. Trimming took off 4 bases at V and 2 bases at J, with 22 bases between the two ends. The CDR3 runs 17 residues. Germline V gene data show CDR1 as SGHRS and CDR2 as YFSETQ. CDR3 in amino acids: CASSVETTDLVPYEQYF. The CDR3 nucleotides read TGCGCCAGCAGCGTCGAGACGACTGACCTCGTTCCCTACGAGCAGTACTTC.

In this sample, this clonotype turned up many times. The chain links TRBV4-2 to TRBJ2-7; D is perhaps TRBD1 or TRBD2 (5 bases each). This CDR3 spans 14 amino acids. V was trimmed by 3 bases and J by 4 bases, leaving 13 bases between them. Germline assignment: CDR1 LGHNA and CDR2 YNFKEQ. The CDR3 nucleotides read TGTGCCAGCAGCCACCGGGACGGGGCGTACGAGCAGTACTTC. Translating gives CASSHRDGAYEQYF.

This clonotype occurred many times. V usage is TRBV2 and J usage is TRBJ2-1; D is unresolved. Germline loops: CDR1 SNHLY, CDR2 FYNNEI. Trimming stripped 7 bases from V and 9 bases from J, with 13 bases between. The CDR3 loop spans 12 amino acids. The CDR3 loop reads CASNLYSGEQFF. The CDR3 DNA follows: TGTGCCAGCAATCTTTATTCGGGTGAGCAGTTCTTC.